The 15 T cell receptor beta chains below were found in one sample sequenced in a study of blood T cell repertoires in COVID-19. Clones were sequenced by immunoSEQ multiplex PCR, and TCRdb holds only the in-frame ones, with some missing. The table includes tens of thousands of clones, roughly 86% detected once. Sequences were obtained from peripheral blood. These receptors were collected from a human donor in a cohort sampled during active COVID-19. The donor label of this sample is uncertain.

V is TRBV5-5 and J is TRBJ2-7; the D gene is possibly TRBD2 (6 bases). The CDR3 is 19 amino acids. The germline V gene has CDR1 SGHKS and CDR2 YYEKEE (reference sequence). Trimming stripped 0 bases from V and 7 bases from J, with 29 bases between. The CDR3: CASSLVGGVLRDRHGEQYF. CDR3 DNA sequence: TGTGCCAGCAGCTTGGTTGGAGGGGTGCTCCGGGACCGCCATGGGGAGCAGTACTTC.

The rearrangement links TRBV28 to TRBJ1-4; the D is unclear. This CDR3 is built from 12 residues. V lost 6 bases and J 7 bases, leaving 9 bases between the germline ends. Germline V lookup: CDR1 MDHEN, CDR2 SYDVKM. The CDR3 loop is CASSGIAEKLFF. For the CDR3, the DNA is TGTGCCAGCAGCGGAATAGCTGAAAAACTGTTTTTT. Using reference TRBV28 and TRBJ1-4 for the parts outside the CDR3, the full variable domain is DVKVTQSSRYLVKRTGEKVFLECVQDMDHENMFWYRQDPGLGLRLIYFSYDVKMKEKGDIPEGYSVSREKKERFSLILESASTNQTSMYLCASSGIAEKLFFGSGTQLSVL.

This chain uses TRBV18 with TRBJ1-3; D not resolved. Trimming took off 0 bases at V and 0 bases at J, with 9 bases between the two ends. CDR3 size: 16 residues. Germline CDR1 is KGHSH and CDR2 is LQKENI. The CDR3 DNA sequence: TGTGCCAGCTCACCACCTCGGGGTTACTCTGGAAACACCATATATTTT. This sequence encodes CASSPPRGYSGNTIYF.

The CDR3 protein is CASSPLRDGELFF. The CDR3 DNA sequence: TGTGCCAGCTCACCGCTCCGGGACGGGGAGCTGTTTTTT. This chain links TRBV18 with TRBJ2-2, with TRBD2 as a possible D gene (5 bases). The germline V gene encodes CDR1 KGHSH and CDR2 LQKENI. V was pared by 3 bases and J by 7 bases, with 9 bases between. The length of the CDR3 is 13 residues.

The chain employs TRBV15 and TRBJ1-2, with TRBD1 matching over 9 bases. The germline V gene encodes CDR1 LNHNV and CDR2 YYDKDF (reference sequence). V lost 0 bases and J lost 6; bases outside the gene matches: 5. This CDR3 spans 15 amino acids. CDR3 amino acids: CATSRDRGTGNGYTF. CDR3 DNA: TGTGCCACCAGCAGAGATAGAGGGACAGGGAATGGCTACACCTTC.

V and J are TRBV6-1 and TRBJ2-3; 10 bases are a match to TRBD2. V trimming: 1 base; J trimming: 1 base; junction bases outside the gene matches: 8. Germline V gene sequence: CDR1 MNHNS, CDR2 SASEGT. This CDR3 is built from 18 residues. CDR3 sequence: CASSEGRAGGPGTDTQYF. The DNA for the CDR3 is TGTGCCAGCAGTGAAGGAAGAGCGGGAGGGCCTGGCACAGATACGCAGTATTTT.

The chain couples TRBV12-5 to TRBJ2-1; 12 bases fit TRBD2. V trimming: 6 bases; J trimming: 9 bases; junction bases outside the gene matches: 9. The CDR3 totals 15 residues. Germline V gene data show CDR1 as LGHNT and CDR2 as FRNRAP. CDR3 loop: CASGVWTSGIGEQFF. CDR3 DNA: TGTGCTAGTGGGGTTTGGACTAGCGGGATTGGTGAGCAGTTCTTC.

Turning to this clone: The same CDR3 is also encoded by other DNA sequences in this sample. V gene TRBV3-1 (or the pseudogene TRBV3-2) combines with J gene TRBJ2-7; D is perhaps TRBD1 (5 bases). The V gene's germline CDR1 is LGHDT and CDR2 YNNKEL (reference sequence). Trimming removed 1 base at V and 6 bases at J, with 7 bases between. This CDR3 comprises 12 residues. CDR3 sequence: CASSQGGREQYF. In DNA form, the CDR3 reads TGTGCCAGCAGCCAAGGGGGCCGCGAGCAGTACTTC.

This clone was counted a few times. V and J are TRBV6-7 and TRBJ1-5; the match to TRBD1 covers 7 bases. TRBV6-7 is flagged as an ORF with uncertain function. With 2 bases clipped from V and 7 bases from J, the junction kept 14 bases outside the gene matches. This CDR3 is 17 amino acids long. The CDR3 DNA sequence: TGTGCCAGCAGTTACAAAGTCGACAGGGTTGGGGAACAGCCCCAGCATTTT. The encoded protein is CASSYKVDRVGEQPQHF.

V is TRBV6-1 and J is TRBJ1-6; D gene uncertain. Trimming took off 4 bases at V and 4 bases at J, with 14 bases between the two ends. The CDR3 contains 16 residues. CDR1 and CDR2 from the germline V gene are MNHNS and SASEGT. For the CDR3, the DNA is TGTGCCAGCAGTGGAGAGCCATATACGTATAATTCACCCCTCCACTTT. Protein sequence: CASSGEPYTYNSPLHF.

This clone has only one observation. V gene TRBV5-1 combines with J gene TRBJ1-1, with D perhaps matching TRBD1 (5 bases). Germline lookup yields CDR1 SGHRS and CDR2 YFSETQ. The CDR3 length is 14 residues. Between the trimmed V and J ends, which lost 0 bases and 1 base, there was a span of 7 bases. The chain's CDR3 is CASSLETGNTEAFF. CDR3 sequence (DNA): TGCGCCAGCAGCTTGGAAACAGGGAACACTGAAGCTTTCTTT.

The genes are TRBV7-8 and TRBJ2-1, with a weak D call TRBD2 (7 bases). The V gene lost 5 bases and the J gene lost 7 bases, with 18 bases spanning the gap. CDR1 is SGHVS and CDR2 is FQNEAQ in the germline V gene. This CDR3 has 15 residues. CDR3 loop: CASSPGAGVVNEQFF. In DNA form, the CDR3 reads TGTGCCAGCAGCCCGGGGGCGGGAGTGGTAAATGAGCAGTTCTTC.

CDR3 sequence (DNA): TGTGCCAGCGCCCACAGGTACAATCAGCCCCAGCATTTT. Its translation is CASAHRYNQPQHF. This sequence joins TRBV2 and TRBJ1-5; possible D gene TRBD1, 5 bases. V was clipped by 8 bases and J by 3 bases, with 11 bases between them. This CDR3 has 13 amino acids. Germline V CDR1 and CDR2: SNHLY, FYNNEI.

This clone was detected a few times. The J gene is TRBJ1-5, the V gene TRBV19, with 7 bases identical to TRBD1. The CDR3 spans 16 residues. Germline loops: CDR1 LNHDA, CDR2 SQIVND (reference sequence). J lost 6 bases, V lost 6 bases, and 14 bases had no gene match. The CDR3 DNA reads TGTGCCAGTAGACGAGAACAGGGGATCCAGGGTCAGCCCCAGCATTTT. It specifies CASRREQGIQGQPQHF.

The DNA for the CDR3 is TGTGCCAGCAGTTTGAATTGGGAGTCCTACGAGCAGTACTTC. Amino acids: CASSLNWESYEQYF. The chain recombines TRBV27 with TRBJ2-7; TRBD2 might be the D (5 bases). This CDR3 contains 14 residues. Between the trimmed V and J ends, which lost 3 bases and 1 base, there was a span of 10 bases. Germline lookup yields CDR1 MNHEY and CDR2 SMNVEV (reference sequence).